A single sample is the source of the 25 T cell receptor beta chains below, sequenced in a study of control samples from healthy donors and cancer patients. The assay was immunoSEQ multiplex PCR, and TCRdb's table has in-frame clones only and misses some. Of 80,000 to 100,000 clones detected, over 85% appear once; the ten largest clones hold around 3%. Sequenced input: blood. The origin of the receptors is a human donor in good health. The donor label of this sample is uncertain.

The V and J genes are TRBV16 and TRBJ1-2, with 9 nucleotides matching TRBD1. Looked up from germline, CDR1 is KGHSY and CDR2 is FQNENV. CDR3 length: 15 amino acids. The V and J ends lost 0 bases and 8 bases, in that order; junction bases with no gene match: 7. For the CDR3, the DNA is TGTGCCAGCAGCCAATCGGGAGACAGGGGGAGAGGCTACACCTTC. Amino acids: CASSQSGDRGRGYTF.

CDR3 DNA sequence: TGTGCCAGCAGTGAAAACACTGAAGCTTTCTTT. It is translated as CASSENTEAFF. This chain links TRBV2 with TRBJ1-1; D call uncertain. The germline CDR1 and CDR2 sequences are SNHLY and FYNNEI. Trimming pared 2 bases from V and 2 bases from J, leaving 0 bases between. This CDR3 contains 11 residues.

In nucleotides, the CDR3 is TGTGCCAGTAGTACTGCAGGCGGATCACCCTACGAGCAGTACTTC. It yields the protein CASSTAGGSPYEQYF. The genes are TRBV19 and TRBJ2-7, with unresolved D. Deletions cut 4 bases from V and 2 bases from J, with 15 bases between. Germline V gives CDR1 LNHDA, CDR2 SQIVND (reference sequence). The CDR3 sequence is 15 residues long. The full variable domain, with the rest looked up from reference TRBV19 and TRBJ2-7, is DGGITQSPKYLFRKEGQNVTLSCEQNLNHDAMYWYRQDPGQGLRLIYYSQIVNDFQKGDIAEGYSVSREKKESFPLTVTSAQKNPTAFYLCASSTAGGSPYEQYFGPGTRLTVT.

The chain is built from TRBV28 and TRBJ1-6; the D is unclear. There are 13 residues in the CDR3. Between the trimmed V and J ends, which lost 4 bases and 9 bases, there was a span of 10 bases. Germline CDR1 reads MDHEN; CDR2 reads SYDVKM. This CDR3 reads CASSYQIGSPLHF. The CDR3 DNA is TGTGCCAGCAGTTATCAGATCGGTTCACCCCTCCACTTT.

The V and J genes are TRBV12-3 or TRBV12-4 and TRBJ1-5; D gene ambiguous. V gave up 5 bases and J gave up 9 bases, with 11 bases separating them. CDR3 size: 12 residues. This CDR3 is CASSVRTWPQHF. CDR3 bases: TGTGCCAGCAGTGTCCGGACTTGGCCCCAGCATTTT.

V is TRBV3-1 (or the pseudogene TRBV3-2) and J is TRBJ2-7, with 8 bases lining up with TRBD1. Germline V lookup: CDR1 LGHDT, CDR2 YNNKEL (reference sequence). V dropped 2 bases and J dropped 2; count of bases not matched to a gene: 14. The CDR3 is made up of 18 amino acids. In nucleotides, the CDR3 is TGTGCCAGCAGCCAAAACCCTCCGGACAGGGCCTTACCCTACGAGCAGTACTTC. Translating gives CASSQNPPDRALPYEQYF.

The table lists this clone with a count of one. The chain employs TRBV5-1 and TRBJ1-2; TRBD1 is a possible D gene (5 bases). With 4 bases removed from V and 2 bases from J, the gap between germline ends came to 18 bases. Germline values: CDR1 SGHRS, CDR2 YFSETQ. The CDR3 loop spans 16 amino acids. The CDR3 DNA is TGCGCCAGCAGCCCCCCTGGTGGGACTTCAAACTATGGCTACACCTTC. This translates into CASSPPGGTSNYGYTF.

This chain connects TRBV12-3 or TRBV12-4 to TRBJ1-1; D ambiguous. This CDR3 contains 13 residues. The V and J ends lost 5 bases and 0 bases respectively, with 7 bases between them. The CDR3, as DNA: TGTGCCAGCAGTACCGTCTTGAACACTGAAGCTTTCTTT. Translated, it gives CASSTVLNTEAFF.

This chain connects TRBV9 to TRBJ2-5; either TRBD1 or TRBD2 may supply D (6 bases each). Germline CDR1 SGDLS, CDR2 YYNGEE. The CDR3 has 13 residues. V was pared by 6 bases and J by 1 base, with 10 bases between. The CDR3 loop reads CASNRGAQETQYF. The DNA of the CDR3 is TGTGCCAGCAATAGGGGGGCCCAAGAGACCCAGTACTTC.

In regard to this clone: The missing conserved phenylalanine or tryptophan at the end of this CDR3 makes a read error likely. The V call is TRBV6-5, the J call TRBJ1-2; D call uncertain. V lost 0 bases and J 8 bases, leaving 16 bases between the germline ends. CDR3 size: 15 residues. Per the germline V gene, CDR1 is MNHEY and CDR2 is SVGAGI. CDR3 residues: CASSYSSPRFEGYTL. The CDR3 DNA follows: TGTGCCAGCAGTTACTCGAGCCCGAGGTTTGAGGGCTACACCCTC.

The rearrangement links TRBV7-9 to TRBJ1-5; 11 nucleotides line up with TRBD1. Germline assignment: CDR1 SEHNR and CDR2 FQNEAQ (reference sequence). This CDR3 is built from 16 residues. V was pared by 1 base and J by 7 bases, with 6 bases of the junction left unmatched. CDR3 residues: CASSLGTGGERQPQHF. CDR3 bases: TGTGCCAGCAGCTTAGGGACAGGGGGCGAGAGGCAGCCCCAGCATTTT.

In DNA, the CDR3 is TGTGCCTGGAGTGCTTACAATGAGCAGTTCTTC. Encoded protein: CAWSAYNEQFF. The V gene is TRBV30, the J gene TRBJ2-1; D unresolved. Germline CDR1 and CDR2: GTSNPN and SVGIG (reference sequence). V lost 1 base and J 4 bases, leaving 2 bases between the germline ends. The CDR3 is 11 amino acids.

The chain employs TRBV19 and TRBJ2-5; 8 bases fit TRBD2. The CDR3 is 14 residues long. V dropped 3 bases and J dropped 7; count of bases not matched to a gene: 7. Germline-derived CDR1 and CDR2 are LNHDA and SQIVND (reference sequence). The CDR3 bases are TGTGCCAGTAGTATTGCGGGGGGCGGGGTGACCCAGTACTTC. Amino acids: CASSIAGGGVTQYF.

The rearrangement links TRBV6-5 to TRBJ2-7; maybe TRBD2 (6 bases). The CDR3 contains 15 residues. The V gene's germline CDR1 is MNHEY and CDR2 SVGAGI. Trimming stripped 8 bases from V and 3 bases from J, with 20 bases between. Here the CDR3 reads CASFDRTTGRYEQYF. CDR3 in DNA: TGTGCCAGCTTTGATAGGACTACGGGACGCTACGAGCAGTACTTC.

The rearrangement joins TRBV18 to TRBJ2-3; D gene ambiguous. Trimming shortened V by 5 bases and J by 2 bases, and 14 bases separated the two germline ends. The CDR3 spans 15 residues. Germline assignment: CDR1 KGHSH and CDR2 LQKENI. The CDR3 nucleotides read TGTGCCAGCTCATCAACTGGGGTCCCCACAGATACGCAGTATTTT. This codes for CASSSTGVPTDTQYF.

The gene calls are TRBV24-1 and TRBJ2-3; D uncertain. CDR1 KGHDR and CDR2 SFDVKD come from the germline V gene. Trimming took 3 bases from V and 5 from J, leaving 5 bases between them. The CDR3 extends over 12 amino acids. The DNA for the CDR3 is TGTGCCACCAGTGATCGGAGAGATACGCAGTATTTT. Encoded protein: CATSDRRDTQYF.

The rearrangement links TRBV11-1 to TRBJ1-5; D remains unclear. V lost 5 bases and J 4 bases, leaving 9 bases between the germline ends. The CDR3 extends over 13 amino acids. Per the germline V gene, CDR1 is SGHAT and CDR2 is FQDESV (reference sequence). CDR3 bases: TGTGCCAGCAGCACCGCGTGGAATCAGCCCCAGCATTTT. Its protein is CASSTAWNQPQHF.

The sample holds one count of this clone. The gene calls are TRBV6-6 and TRBJ1-2; possible D gene TRBD1, 6 bases. Per the germline V gene, CDR1 is MNHNY and CDR2 is SVGAGI (reference sequence). V lost 0 bases, J lost 0 bases, and 11 bases lay in between. The CDR3 has 16 amino acids. The CDR3 bases are TGTGCCAGCAGTTACTCCGACAGGACAGCTAACTATGGCTACACCTTC. This encodes CASSYSDRTANYGYTF.

This clone was seen only once. CDR3 sequence (DNA): TGTGCCAGCAGCCCCTCTGGGGTCACGGAGACCCAGTACTTC. Its protein product is CASSPSGVTETQYF. The chain combines TRBV3-1 (or the pseudogene TRBV3-2) with TRBJ2-5; D call uncertain. V was clipped by 4 bases and J by 5 bases, with 14 bases between them. The CDR3 loop spans 14 amino acids. Looked up from germline, CDR1 is LGHDT and CDR2 is YNNKEL (reference sequence).

This clone occurred once. V is TRBV12-5 and J is TRBJ1-1, with 7 bases aligning to TRBD1. The CDR3 has 19 amino acids. Germline values: CDR1 LGHNT, CDR2 FRNRAP. V was clipped by 0 bases and J by 0 bases; unmatched bases: 13. The CDR3 DNA reads TGTGCTAGTGGTTTGGTAAATATAAGGGGGCATAAGATGAACACTGAAGCTTTCTTT. This encodes CASGLVNIRGHKMNTEAFF. Variable domain in full (rest from reference TRBV12-5 and TRBJ1-1): DARVTQTPRHKVTEMGQEVTMRCQPILGHNTVFWYRQTMMQGLELLAYFRNRAPLDDSGMPKDRFSAEMPDATLATLKIQPSEPRDSAVYFCASGLVNIRGHKMNTEAFFGQGTRLTVV.

The V call is TRBV23-1, the J call TRBJ1-1, with D maybe TRBD1 (5 bases). Being an ORF, TRBV23-1 has a function that is uncertain. CDR3 size: 16 residues. Trimming stripped 0 bases from V and 0 bases from J, with 11 bases between. CDR3 in amino acids: CASSQSARVVNTEAFF. CDR3 in DNA: TGCGCCAGCAGTCAATCGGCCAGGGTAGTGAACACTGAAGCTTTCTTT.

The DNA of the CDR3 is TGCGCCAGCAGCTTGGACTGGGGTCCTGGAAACACCATATATTTT. Its translation: CASSLDWGPGNTIYF. The rearrangement links TRBV5-1 to TRBJ1-3; D is unclear. The CDR3 covers 15 residues. The germline V gene encodes CDR1 SGHRS and CDR2 YFSETQ. The V and J ends lost 0 bases and 2 bases respectively, with 9 bases between them.

The chain recombines TRBV30 with TRBJ1-2, with no clear D. V gave up 2 bases and J gave up 2 bases, with 12 bases separating them. Looked up from germline, CDR1 is GTSNPN and CDR2 is SVGIG (reference sequence). This CDR3 contains 14 residues. CDR3 nucleotide sequence: TGTGCCTGGAGTCCAATGGGGTCCAACTATGGCTACACCTTC. Protein sequence: CAWSPMGSNYGYTF.

The CDR3 loop reads CASSIPRGGRGMRYTF. CDR3 nucleotide sequence: TGTGCCAGCAGCATCCCCCGTGGGGGTAGGGGGATGCGCTACACCTTC. This chain links TRBV28 with TRBJ1-2; possible D gene TRBD1, 6 bases. The CDR3 covers 16 residues. Germline lookup yields CDR1 MDHEN and CDR2 SYDVKM. V was pared by 6 bases and J by 9 bases, with 26 bases between.

The chain employs TRBV3-1 (or the pseudogene TRBV3-2) and TRBJ2-5; D is ambiguous. In germline, CDR1 is LGHDT, CDR2 YNNKEL (reference sequence). The V and J ends lost 4 bases and 1 base respectively, with 13 bases between them. The CDR3 extends over 15 amino acids. Here the CDR3 reads CASSRSLGPQETQYF. The CDR3 DNA follows: TGTGCCAGCAGCCGGTCACTGGGCCCCCAAGAGACCCAGTACTTC.